These T cell receptor beta chains were read from a single sample in a study of beta chain features in type 1 diabetes. Produced via immunoSEQ multiplex PCR; TCRdb's table is partial and in-frame only. The sample includes 550,000 to 850,000 clones, over 10% of them seen just once. The source material was naive CD4+ T cells from blood. These receptor sequences come from a man in his late teens or twenties with type 1 diabetes. Each CDR3 is given with its conserved first and last residue. Each record gives: D gene, clone size, J gene, V gene, CDR3 DNA, CDR3 protein. A D gene is named only where the DNA matches it firmly. Only part of the rows carry a size: once, few, many, or a class if the clone is expanded.

>NA|NA|TRBJ2-1|TRBV13
TGTGCCAGCAGCTTCGGGGGCCAGGGCAATGAGCAGTTCTTC
CASSFGGQGNEQFF
>TRBD1|NA|TRBJ2-3|TRBV28
TGTGCCAGTAAGACAGGGGGCCCAGATACGCAGTATTTT
CASKTGGPDTQYF
>TRBD1|few|TRBJ1-2|TRBV4-1
TGCGCCAGCAGCCAAGACGTACAGGGGAGGTACGGCTACACCTTC
CASSQDVQGRYGYTF
>NA|few|TRBJ2-2|TRBV30
TGTGCCTGGAGCACAGGGCGCAGCTCCGGGGAGCTGTTTTTT
CAWSTGRSSGELFF
>NA|NA|TRBJ1-1|TRBV6-5
TGTGCCAGCAGTCGGGACGGAGTGAACACTGAAGCTTTCTTT
CASSRDGVNTEAFF
>NA|few|TRBJ2-2|TRBV7-9
TGTGCCAGCAGCTTATCCGGGGAGCTGTTTTTT
CASSLSGELFF
>NA|NA|TRBJ1-2|TRBV6-5
TGTGCCAGCACCGCCGCCGGGGGAGGTAACTATGGCTACACCTTC
CASTAAGGGNYGYTF
>NA|few|TRBJ1-2|TRBV29-1
TGCAGCGGAACGGCAGGTCAGGGGTTTGGCTACACCTTC
CSGTAGQGFGYTF
>NA|few|TRBJ1-5|TRBV30
TGTGCCTGGAGTGGTGGCCCAGGGCCCCAGCATTTT
CAWSGGPGPQHF
>NA|NA|TRBJ2-1|TRBV7-2
TGTGCCAGCAGCTTGGACGCCGCGGGGTCAGGAGAGCAGTTCTTC
CASSLDAAGSGEQFF
>NA|NA|TRBJ2-3|TRBV30
TGTGCCTGGAGTGTACATAGCACAGATACGCAGTATTTT
CAWSVHSTDTQYF
>NA|NA|TRBJ2-7|TRBV2
TGTGCCAGCGGGCGGTCACGACTGGGCCACGAGCAGTACTTC
CASGRSRLGHEQYF
>NA|NA|TRBJ2-6|TRBV6-1
TGTGCCAGCAGTGCGACATTCTCTGGGGCCAACGTCCTGACTTTC
CASSATFSGANVLTF
>NA|NA|TRBJ1-1|TRBV30
TGTGCCTGGCGAACCGGGACTGAAGCTTTCTTT
CAWRTGTEAFF
>NA|few|TRBJ1-6|TRBV18
TGTGCCAGCTCACCCGATAAGGGTAATTCACCCCTCCACTTT
CASSPDKGNSPLHF
>NA|NA|TRBJ2-7|TRBV5-1
TGCGCCAGCAGCATCCAACCGCCGGACGAGCAGTACTTC
CASSIQPPDEQYF
>NA|NA|TRBJ2-1|TRBV6-1
TGTGCCAGCAGTGAATGGTGGGGTGAGCAGTTCTTC
CASSEWWGEQFF
>NA|NA|TRBJ1-2|TRBV30
TGTGCCTGGAGTGTACAGGAGGGATATGGCTACACCTTC
CAWSVQEGYGYTF
>NA|few|TRBJ1-1|TRBV2
TGTGCCAGCATGATGGACAGCCACATGAACACTGAAGCTTTCTTT
CASMMDSHMNTEAFF
>NA|few|TRBJ1-2|TRBV15
TGTGCCACCAGCGTTGCCCGGGCCTATGGCTACACCTTC
CATSVARAYGYTF